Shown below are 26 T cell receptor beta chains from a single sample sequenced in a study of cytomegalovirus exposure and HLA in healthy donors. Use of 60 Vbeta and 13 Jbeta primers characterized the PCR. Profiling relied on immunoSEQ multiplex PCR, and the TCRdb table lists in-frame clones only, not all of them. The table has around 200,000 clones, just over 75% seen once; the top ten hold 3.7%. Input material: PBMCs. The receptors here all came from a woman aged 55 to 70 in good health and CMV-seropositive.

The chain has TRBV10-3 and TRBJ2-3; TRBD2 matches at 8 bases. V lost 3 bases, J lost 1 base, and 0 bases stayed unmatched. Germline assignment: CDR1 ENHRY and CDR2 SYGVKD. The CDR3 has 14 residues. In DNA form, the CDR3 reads TGTGCCATCAGTGAAGCGGGGGGCACAGATACGCAGTATTTT. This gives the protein CAISEAGGTDTQYF.

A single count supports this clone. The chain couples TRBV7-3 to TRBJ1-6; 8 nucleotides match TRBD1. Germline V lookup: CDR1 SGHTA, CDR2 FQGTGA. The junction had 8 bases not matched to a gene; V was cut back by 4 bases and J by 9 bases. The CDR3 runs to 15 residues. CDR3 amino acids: CASSSAGTGVSPLHF. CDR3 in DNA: TGTGCCAGCAGCTCGGCCGGGACAGGCGTTTCACCCCTCCACTTT.

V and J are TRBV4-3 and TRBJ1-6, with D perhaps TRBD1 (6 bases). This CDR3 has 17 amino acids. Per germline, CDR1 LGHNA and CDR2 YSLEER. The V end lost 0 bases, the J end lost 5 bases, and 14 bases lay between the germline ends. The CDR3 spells CASSQDLRGANNSPLHF. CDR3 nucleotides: TGCGCCAGCAGCCAAGATCTTCGGGGGGCAAATAATTCACCCCTCCACTTT.

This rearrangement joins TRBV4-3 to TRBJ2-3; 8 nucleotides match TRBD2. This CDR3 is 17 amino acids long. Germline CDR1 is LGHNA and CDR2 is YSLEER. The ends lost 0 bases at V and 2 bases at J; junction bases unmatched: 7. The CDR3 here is CASSQEGAGGLTDTQYF. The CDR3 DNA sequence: TGCGCCAGCAGCCAAGAGGGGGCGGGGGGCCTCACAGATACGCAGTATTTT.

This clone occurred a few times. The CDR3 sequence: CASSLGRGSGANVLTF. The CDR3, as DNA: TGTGCCAGCAGCTTAGGACGGGGCTCTGGGGCCAACGTCCTGACTTTC. The chain links TRBV7-2 to TRBJ2-6; D may be TRBD2 (5 bases). The CDR3 is made up of 16 amino acids. The V and J ends lost 1 base and 0 bases respectively, with 7 bases between them. Germline-derived CDR1 and CDR2 are SGHTA and FQGNSA.

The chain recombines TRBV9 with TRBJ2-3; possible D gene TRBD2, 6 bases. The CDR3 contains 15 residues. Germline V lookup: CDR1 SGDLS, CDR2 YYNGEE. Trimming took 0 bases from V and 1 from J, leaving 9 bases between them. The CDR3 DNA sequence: TGTGCCAGCAGCGTAGTCGGCGGGGGCACAGATACGCAGTATTTT. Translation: CASSVVGGGTDTQYF. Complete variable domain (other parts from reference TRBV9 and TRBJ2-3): DSGVTQTPKHLITATGQRVTLRCSPRSGDLSVYWYQQSLDQGLQFLIQYYNGEERAKGNILERFSAQQFPDLHSELNLSSLELGDSALYFCASSVVGGGTDTQYFGPGTRLTVL.

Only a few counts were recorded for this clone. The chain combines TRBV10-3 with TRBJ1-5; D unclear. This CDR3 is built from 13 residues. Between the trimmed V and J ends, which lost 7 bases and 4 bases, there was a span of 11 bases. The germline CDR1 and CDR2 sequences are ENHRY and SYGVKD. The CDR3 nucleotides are TGTGCCATCAACCTCGGACTTAATCAGCCCCAGCATTTT. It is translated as CAINLGLNQPQHF.

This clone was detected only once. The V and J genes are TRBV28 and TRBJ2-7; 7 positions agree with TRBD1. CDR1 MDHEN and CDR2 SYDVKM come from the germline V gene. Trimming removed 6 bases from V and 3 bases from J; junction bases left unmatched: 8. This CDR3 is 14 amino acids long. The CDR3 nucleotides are TGTGCCAGCAGCAACCCGGGACAGCTCTACGAGCAGTACTTC. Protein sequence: CASSNPGQLYEQYF.

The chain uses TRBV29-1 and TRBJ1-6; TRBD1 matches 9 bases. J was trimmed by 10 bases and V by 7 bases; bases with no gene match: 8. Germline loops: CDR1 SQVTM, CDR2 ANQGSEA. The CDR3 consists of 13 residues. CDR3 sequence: CSAQQGASSPLHF. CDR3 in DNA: TGCAGCGCTCAACAGGGGGCTAGCTCACCCCTCCACTTT.

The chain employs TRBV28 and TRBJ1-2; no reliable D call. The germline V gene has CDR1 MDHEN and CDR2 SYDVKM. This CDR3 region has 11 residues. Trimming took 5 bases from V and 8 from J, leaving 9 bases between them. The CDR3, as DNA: TGTGCCAGCAGTGACTCGAGGGGCTACACCTTC. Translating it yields CASSDSRGYTF.

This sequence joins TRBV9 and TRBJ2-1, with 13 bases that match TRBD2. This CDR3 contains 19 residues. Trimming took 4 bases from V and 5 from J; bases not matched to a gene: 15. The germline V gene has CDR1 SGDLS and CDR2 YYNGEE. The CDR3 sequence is CASSPPPETSGRFDNEQFF. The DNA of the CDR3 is TGTGCCAGCAGCCCTCCTCCGGAGACTAGCGGGAGGTTTGACAATGAGCAGTTCTTC.

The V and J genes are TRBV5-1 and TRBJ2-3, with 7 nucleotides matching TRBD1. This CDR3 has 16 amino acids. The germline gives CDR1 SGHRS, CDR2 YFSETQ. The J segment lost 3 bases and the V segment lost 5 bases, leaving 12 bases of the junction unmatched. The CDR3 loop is CASSEPRDSGTDTQYF. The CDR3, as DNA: TGCGCCAGCAGTGAACCCCGGGACAGTGGGACAGATACGCAGTATTTT.

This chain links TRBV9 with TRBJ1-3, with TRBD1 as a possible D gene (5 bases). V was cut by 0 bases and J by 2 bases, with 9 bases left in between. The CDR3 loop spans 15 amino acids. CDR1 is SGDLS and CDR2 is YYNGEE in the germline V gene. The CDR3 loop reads CASSVGGDPGNTIYF. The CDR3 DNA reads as TGTGCCAGCAGCGTAGGGGGGGACCCTGGAAACACCATATATTTT.

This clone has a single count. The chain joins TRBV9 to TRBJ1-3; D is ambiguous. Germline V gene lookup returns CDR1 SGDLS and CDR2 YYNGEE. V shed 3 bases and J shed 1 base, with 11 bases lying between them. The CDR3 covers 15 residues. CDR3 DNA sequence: TGTGCCAGCAGCGCGAGGTTCTCATCTGGAAACACCATATATTTT. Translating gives CASSARFSSGNTIYF.

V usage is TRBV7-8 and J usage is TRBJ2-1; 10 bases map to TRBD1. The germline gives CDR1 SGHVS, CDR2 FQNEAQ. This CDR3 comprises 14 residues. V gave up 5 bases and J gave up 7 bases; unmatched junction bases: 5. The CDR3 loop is CASSTRQGANEQFF. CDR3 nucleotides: TGTGCCAGCAGCACACGACAGGGGGCAAATGAGCAGTTCTTC.

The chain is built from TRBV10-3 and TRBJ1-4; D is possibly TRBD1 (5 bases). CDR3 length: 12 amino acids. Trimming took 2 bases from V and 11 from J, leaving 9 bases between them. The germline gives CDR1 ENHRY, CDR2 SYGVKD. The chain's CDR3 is CAISEMGGKLFF. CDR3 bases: TGTGCCATCAGTGAGATGGGGGGTAAACTGTTTTTT.

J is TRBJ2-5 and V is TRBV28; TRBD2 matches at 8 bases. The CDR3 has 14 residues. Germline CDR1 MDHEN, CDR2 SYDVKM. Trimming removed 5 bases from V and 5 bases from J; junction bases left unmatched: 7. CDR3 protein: CASSTISGAETQYF. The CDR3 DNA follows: TGTGCCAGCAGTACTATTAGCGGGGCGGAGACCCAGTACTTC.

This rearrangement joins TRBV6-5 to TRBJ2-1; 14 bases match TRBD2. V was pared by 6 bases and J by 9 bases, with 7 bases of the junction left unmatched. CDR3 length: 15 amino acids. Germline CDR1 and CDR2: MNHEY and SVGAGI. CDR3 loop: CASRKGTSGGREQFF. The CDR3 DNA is TGTGCCAGCAGGAAGGGGACTAGCGGGGGACGTGAGCAGTTCTTC.

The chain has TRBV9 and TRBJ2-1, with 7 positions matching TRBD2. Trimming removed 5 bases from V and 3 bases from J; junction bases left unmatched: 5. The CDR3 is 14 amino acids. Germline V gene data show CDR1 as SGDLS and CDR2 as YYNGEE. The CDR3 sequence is CASSPGTIYNEQFF. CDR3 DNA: TGTGCCAGCAGTCCCGGGACTATCTACAATGAGCAGTTCTTC.

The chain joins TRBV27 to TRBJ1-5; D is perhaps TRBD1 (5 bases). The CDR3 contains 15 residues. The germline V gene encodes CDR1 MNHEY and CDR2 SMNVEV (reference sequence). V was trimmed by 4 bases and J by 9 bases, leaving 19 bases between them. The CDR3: CASSSSLQGFGPQHF. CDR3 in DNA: TGTGCCAGCAGTTCAAGCCTTCAGGGTTTTGGGCCCCAGCATTTT.

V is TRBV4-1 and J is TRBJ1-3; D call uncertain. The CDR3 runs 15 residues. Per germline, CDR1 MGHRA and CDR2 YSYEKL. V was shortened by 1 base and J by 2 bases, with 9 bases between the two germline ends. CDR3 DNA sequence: TGCGCCAGCAGCCAAGGAGGGTGGCCTGGAAACACCATATATTTT. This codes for CASSQGGWPGNTIYF.

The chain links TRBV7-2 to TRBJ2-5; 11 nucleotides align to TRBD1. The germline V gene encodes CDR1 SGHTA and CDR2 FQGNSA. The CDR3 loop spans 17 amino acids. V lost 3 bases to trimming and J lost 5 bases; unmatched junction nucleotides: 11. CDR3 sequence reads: CASSLGLDRGLGETQYF. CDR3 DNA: TGTGCCAGCAGCTTGGGTCTGGACAGGGGGCTTGGGGAGACCCAGTACTTC.

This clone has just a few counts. The CDR3 nucleotides are TGTGCCAGCAGTTTACAGGGGGGGAACACTGAAGCTTTCTTT. Protein product: CASSLQGGNTEAFF. The chain combines TRBV28 with TRBJ1-1, with TRBD1 matching over 7 bases. J gave up 1 base and V 2 bases, and 1 base lay outside the gene matches. The CDR3 extends over 14 amino acids. Germline V gene sequence: CDR1 MDHEN, CDR2 SYDVKM.

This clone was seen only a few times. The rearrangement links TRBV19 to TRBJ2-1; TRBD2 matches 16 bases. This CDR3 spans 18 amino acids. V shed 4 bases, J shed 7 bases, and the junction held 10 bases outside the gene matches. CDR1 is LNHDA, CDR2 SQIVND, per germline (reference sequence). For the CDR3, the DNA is TGTGCCAGTAGTAGGGGGACTAGCGGGAGGGCCAACATAAATGAGCAGTTCTTC. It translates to CASSRGTSGRANINEQFF.

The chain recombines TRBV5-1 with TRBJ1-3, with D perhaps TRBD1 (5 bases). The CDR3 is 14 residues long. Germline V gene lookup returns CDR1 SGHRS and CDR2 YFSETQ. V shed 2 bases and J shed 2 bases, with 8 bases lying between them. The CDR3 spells CASSFGGAGNTIYF. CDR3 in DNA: TGCGCCAGCAGCTTCGGAGGGGCTGGAAACACCATATATTTT.

CDR3 amino acids: CASSVGWVAGVGREYEQYF. The CDR3, as DNA: TGTGCCAGCAGTGTAGGTTGGGTAGCGGGAGTCGGAAGAGAGTACGAGCAGTACTTC. This chain joins TRBV6-1 and TRBJ2-7; 9 bases are shared with TRBD2. The junction had 20 bases not matched to a gene; V was cut back by 4 bases and J by 4 bases. Germline V CDR1 and CDR2: MNHNS, SASEGT. This CDR3 has 19 residues.